A selection of T cell receptor beta chains follows, all from one sample in a study of OX40 agonist ivuxolimab in advanced cancers. The table came from immunoSEQ multiplex PCR; TCRdb's copy has only in-frame clones and leaves some out. Of about 71,000 clones listed, around 90% were seen once; the top ten hold more than 14%. This material consisted of CD4+ or CD8+ T cells sorted from blood, taken in a trial of the OX40 agonist ivuxolimab. These receptors were obtained from an adult with an advanced solid tumor such as melanoma, head and neck, liver or kidney cancer. CDR3s include the opening cysteine and the closing phenylalanine or tryptophan. D genes are given only for firm matches. Clone size is stated in some rows and not others, as once, few, many or a class when expanded.

V gene	clone size	J gene	D gene	CDR3 DNA	CDR3 protein
TRBV7-9	.	TRBJ2-7	TRBD2	TGTGCCAGCAGCCCACCCCTCCCCCCCCCTAGCGGGAGCTACGAGCAGTACTTC	CASSPPLPPPSGSYEQYF
TRBV2	.	TRBJ2-5	.	TGTGCCAGCAGGAGCAGTGGGGGGCAAGAGACCCAGTACTTC	CASRSSGGQETQYF
TRBV5-1	.	TRBJ1-1	TRBD1	TGCGCCAGCAGCTGGGGACAGGGTATGAACACTGAAGCTTTCTTT	CASSWGQGMNTEAFF
TRBV6-5	.	TRBJ2-7	.	TGTGCCAGTAGTTACCTCGAGGCTCCCATCGAGCAGTACTTC	CASSYLEAPIEQYF
TRBV28	.	TRBJ1-2	TRBD1	TGTGCCAGCAGTCGGGGACAGTCCGACTATGGCTACACCTTC	CASSRGQSDYGYTF
TRBV27	.	TRBJ2-1	TRBD1	TGTGCCAGCAGTGACGGCGCACAGGGGTTGGACAATGAGCAGTTCTTC	CASSDGAQGLDNEQFF
TRBV6-4	.	TRBJ1-1	.	TGTGCCAGCAGTGAAGGAGGCGAGAACACTGAAGCTTTCTTT	CASSEGGENTEAFF
TRBV6-1	.	TRBJ2-1	.	TGTGCCAGCAGTGTTCCCGACGACTACAATGAGCAGTTCTTC	CASSVPDDYNEQFF
TRBV7-3	.	TRBJ2-7	TRBD2	TGTGCCAGCAGCTCCGGACTAGGAGCCTACGAGCAGTACTTC	CASSSGLGAYEQYF
TRBV6-5	.	TRBJ1-2	.	TGTGCCAGCAGTTACTTCTTCGGGGGGGCCAACTATGGCTACACCTTC	CASSYFFGGANYGYTF
TRBV6-4	.	TRBJ1-2	.	TGTGCCAGCAGTGAAGGAGGGAATTATGGCTACACCTTC	CASSEGGNYGYTF
TRBV19	.	TRBJ1-1	TRBD1	TGTGCCAGTAGTATTCGGAAGACAGGGGGCTTTCACACTGAAGCTTTCTTT	CASSIRKTGGFHTEAFF
TRBV29-1	.	TRBJ1-2	.	TGCAGCGTTGATCGGGGGGCTCTACCCTATGGCTACACCTTC	CSVDRGALPYGYTF
TRBV9	.	TRBJ2-7	TRBD2	TGTGCCAGCAGCGTGATAGCGGGAGGCGAGCAGTACTTC	CASSVIAGGEQYF
TRBV7-9	.	TRBJ1-1	.	TGTGCCAGCAGACCCTCGGAGAACACTGAAGCTTTCTTT	CASRPSENTEAFF
TRBV4-3	.	TRBJ1-2	TRBD1	TGCGCCAGCAGGACATCCTCCGGGACAGGGAGCGATGGCTACACCTTC	CASRTSSGTGSDGYTF
TRBV21-1	.	TRBJ2-7	.	TGTGCCAGCAGCAAAGTGTTAGCGGGTAGCTACGAGCAGTACTTC	CASSKVLAGSYEQYF
TRBV6-6	.	TRBJ1-1	.	TGTGCCAGCAGTTACGGACGGACGATGAACACTGAAGCTTTCTTT	CASSYGRTMNTEAFF
TRBV7-8	.	TRBJ2-7	.	TGTGCCAGCAGCTTAGTATCTGGGGGCGATTACGAGCAGTACTTC	CASSLVSGGDYEQYF
TRBV28	.	TRBJ2-1	.	TGTGCCAGCAGAAGCTGGCTAGCCGGTTATGAGCAGTTCTTC	CASRSWLAGYEQFF
TRBV19	once	TRBJ2-7	TRBD2	TGTGCCAGTAGTCCCAGACTAGCGGCGGGATACGAGCAGTACTTC	CASSPRLAAGYEQYF
TRBV10-2	.	TRBJ2-7	.	TGCGCCAGCAAAGAAGGGCCGGGAACTTACGAGCAGTACTTC	CASKEGPGTYEQYF
TRBV7-9	.	TRBJ2-3	.	TGTGCCAGCAGCCCTGAGATGAAAGATACGCAGTATTTT	CASSPEMKDTQYF
TRBV28	.	TRBJ2-1	.	TGTGCCAGCAGTTTATTAGGACCCTACAATGAGCAGTTCTTC	CASSLLGPYNEQFF
TRBV9	.	TRBJ2-5	TRBD2	TGTGCCAGCAGCGTCTCTAGCGGGAGTCGCTGGGAGACCCAGTACTTC	CASSVSSGSRWETQYF
TRBV9	.	TRBJ2-7	TRBD1	TGTGCCAGCAGCCCCCGGGACAGGGCCCACGAGCAGTACTTC	CASSPRDRAHEQYF
TRBV5-1	.	TRBJ2-1	TRBD2	TGCGCCAGCAGCATGACGAGCGGGATCGAGAATGAGCAGTTCTTC	CASSMTSGIENEQFF
TRBV28	.	TRBJ1-1	.	TGTGCCACTCTCCTAACTGAAGCTTTCTTT	CATLLTEAFF
TRBV27	once	TRBJ1-6	.	TGTGCCAGCAGCTCTCCCCTATCGGGTTCACCCCTCCACTTT	CASSSPLSGSPLHF
TRBV4-2	.	TRBJ1-1	.	TGTGCCAGCAGCTCAGGAAACACTGAAGCTTTCTTT	CASSSGNTEAFF
TRBV28	.	TRBJ2-2	TRBD1	TGTGCCAGCCTTGACAGGGTAACCGGGGAGCTGTTTTTT	CASLDRVTGELFF
TRBV5-6	.	TRBJ1-4	.	TGTGCCAGCAGCCAAGGAGGGGAGGTTGAAAAACTGTTTTTT	CASSQGGEVEKLFF
TRBV6-6	.	TRBJ2-7	TRBD1	TGTGCCAGCATGGAACAGGGGTTTGACGAGCAGTACTTC	CASMEQGFDEQYF
TRBV18	once	TRBJ2-5	.	TGTGCCAGCTCAGCGACAGGACAAGAGACCCAGTACTTC	CASSATGQETQYF
TRBV4-1	.	TRBJ2-5	.	TGCGCCAGCAGCCAAGATCCCGGACAGCAAGAGACCCAGTACTTC	CASSQDPGQQETQYF
TRBV15	.	TRBJ1-1	TRBD1	TGTGCCACCAGCAGAGAAAGACAGGGGAACACTGAAGCTTTCTTT	CATSRERQGNTEAFF
TRBV11-1	.	TRBJ2-7	TRBD2	TGTGCCAGCAAGGGACTAGCCGAATACGAGCAGTACTTC	CASKGLAEYEQYF
TRBV4-3	.	TRBJ2-1	TRBD2	TGCGCCAGCAGCCACAGACTAGCGGCAAATGAGCAGTTCTTC	CASSHRLAANEQFF
TRBV4-3	.	TRBJ2-7	TRBD1	TGCGCCAGCAGCCAAGACAAATCTGGGACAGATTTGTCCTACGAGCAGTACTTC	CASSQDKSGTDLSYEQYF
TRBV2	.	TRBJ2-7	.	TGTGCCAGCACCCGGGAAAGCAGTGACCCAGGGGCCGAGCAGTACTTC	CASTRESSDPGAEQYF
TRBV19	.	TRBJ1-5	TRBD1	TGTGCCAGTAGGCGACAGGGTGTTGATTTTCAGCCCCAGCATTTT	CASRRQGVDFQPQHF
TRBV7-9	.	TRBJ1-1	.	TGTGCCAGCAGCCCTACGATGACGACAGGCTTTAACACTGAAGCTTTCTTT	CASSPTMTTGFNTEAFF
TRBV4-3	.	TRBJ2-5	TRBD2	TGCGCCAGCAGCCAAGGGTGGCCTAGCGGGAAGGGATGGGGAGAGACCCAGTACTTC	CASSQGWPSGKGWGETQYF
TRBV4-3	.	TRBJ2-7	TRBD2	TGCGCCAGCAGCCAAGTGCCGGGGGGGTACGACGAGCAGTACTTC	CASSQVPGGYDEQYF
TRBV27	.	TRBJ2-5	.	TGTGCCAGCAGTTTAGGATTCACAGACCAAGAGACCCAGTACTTC	CASSLGFTDQETQYF
TRBV5-1	once	TRBJ2-5	TRBD2	TGCGCCAGCAGCTTGATCGGACTAGAGGTTTGTGAGACCCAGTACTTC	CASSLIGLEVCETQYF
TRBV7-9	.	TRBJ2-3	.	TGTGCCAGCAGCAAAATGGGGGACGCCACAGATACGCAGTATTTT	CASSKMGDATDTQYF